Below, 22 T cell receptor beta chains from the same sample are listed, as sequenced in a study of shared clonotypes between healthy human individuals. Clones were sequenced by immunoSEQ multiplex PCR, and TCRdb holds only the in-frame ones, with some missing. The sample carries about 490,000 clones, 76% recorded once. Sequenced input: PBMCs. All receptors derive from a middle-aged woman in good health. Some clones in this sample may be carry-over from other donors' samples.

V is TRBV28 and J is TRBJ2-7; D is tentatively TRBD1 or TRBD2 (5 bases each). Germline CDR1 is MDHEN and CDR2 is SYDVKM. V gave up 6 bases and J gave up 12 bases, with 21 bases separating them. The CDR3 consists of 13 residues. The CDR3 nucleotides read TGTGCCAGCAGCCTAGGGTCCCTGGGACGAGCGTACTTC. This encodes CASSLGSLGRAYF.

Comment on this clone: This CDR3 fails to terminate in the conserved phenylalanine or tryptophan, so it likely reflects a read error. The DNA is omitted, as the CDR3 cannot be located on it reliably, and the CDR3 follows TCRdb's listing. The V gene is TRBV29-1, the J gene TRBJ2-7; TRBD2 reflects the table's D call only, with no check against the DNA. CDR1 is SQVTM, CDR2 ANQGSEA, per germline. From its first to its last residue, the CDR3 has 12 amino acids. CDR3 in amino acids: CSVEDGRKGLII.

In DNA, the CDR3 is TGTGCCAGCAGTTTAGCACTGACAAGACTTGAAGCTTTCTTT. Translated, it gives CASSLALTRLEAFF. The chain links TRBV28 to TRBJ1-1, with D unclear. The V gene lost 2 bases and the J gene lost 7 bases, with 14 bases spanning the gap. The CDR3 extends over 14 amino acids. CDR1 and CDR2 from the germline V gene are MDHEN and SYDVKM. The complete variable domain, with remaining parts taken from reference TRBV28 and TRBJ1-1, reads DVKVTQSSRYLVKRTGEKVFLECVQDMDHENMFWYRQDPGLGLRLIYFSYDVKMKEKGDIPEGYSVSREKKERFSLILESASTNQTSMYLCASSLALTRLEAFFGQGTRLTVV.

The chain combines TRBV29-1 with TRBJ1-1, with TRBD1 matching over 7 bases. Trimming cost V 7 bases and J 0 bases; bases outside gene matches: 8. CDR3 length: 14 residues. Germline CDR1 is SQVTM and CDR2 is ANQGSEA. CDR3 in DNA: TGCAGCGCCTCAAGGACAGGTCTGAACACTGAAGCTTTCTTT. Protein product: CSASRTGLNTEAFF.

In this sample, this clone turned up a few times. Here the CDR3 reads CASSELGSGSTDTQYF. Written as DNA, the CDR3 is TGTGCCAGCAGTGAATTGGGTAGCGGGAGCACAGATACGCAGTATTTT. The V and J genes are TRBV25-1 and TRBJ2-3; 7 bases are shared with TRBD2. The germline V gene encodes CDR1 MGHDK and CDR2 SYGVNS. V trimming: 1 base; J trimming: 0 bases; junction bases outside the gene matches: 4. This CDR3 has 16 amino acids. The whole variable domain, remainder taken from reference TRBV25-1 and TRBJ2-3, is EADIYQTPRYLVIGTGKKITLECSQTMGHDKMYWYQQDPGMELHLIHYSYGVNSTEKGDLSSESTVSRIRTEHFPLTLESARPSHTSQYLCASSELGSGSTDTQYFGPGTRLTVL.

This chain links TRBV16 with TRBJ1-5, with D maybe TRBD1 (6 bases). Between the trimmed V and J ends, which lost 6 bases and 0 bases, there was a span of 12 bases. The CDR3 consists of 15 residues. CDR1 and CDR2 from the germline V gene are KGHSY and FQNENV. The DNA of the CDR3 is TGTGCCAGCAGGCGGACAGATTATAGCAATCAGCCCCAGCATTTT. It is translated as CASRRTDYSNQPQHF.

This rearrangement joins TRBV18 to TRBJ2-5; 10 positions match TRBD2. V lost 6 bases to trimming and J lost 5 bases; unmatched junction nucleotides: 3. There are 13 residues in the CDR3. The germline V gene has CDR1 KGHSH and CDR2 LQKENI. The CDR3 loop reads CASSDSGRETQYF. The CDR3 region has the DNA TGTGCCAGCTCGGATAGCGGGAGGGAGACCCAGTACTTC.

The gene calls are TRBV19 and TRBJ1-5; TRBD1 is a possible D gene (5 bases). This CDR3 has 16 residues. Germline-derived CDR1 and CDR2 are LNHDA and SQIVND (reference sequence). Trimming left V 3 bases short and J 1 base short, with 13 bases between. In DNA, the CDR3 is TGTGCCAGTAGTATTCGGGGGGGTGGCAGCAATCAGCCCCAGCATTTT. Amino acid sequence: CASSIRGGGSNQPQHF.

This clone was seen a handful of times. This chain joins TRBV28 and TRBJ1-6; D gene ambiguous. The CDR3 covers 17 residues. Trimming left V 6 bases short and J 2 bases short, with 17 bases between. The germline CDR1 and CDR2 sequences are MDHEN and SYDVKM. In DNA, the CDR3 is TGTGCCAGCAGACGATTTGTACTGGCTGCCTATAATTCACCCCTCCACTTT. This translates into CASRRFVLAAYNSPLHF. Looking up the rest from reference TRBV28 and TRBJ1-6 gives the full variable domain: DVKVTQSSRYLVKRTGEKVFLECVQDMDHENMFWYRQDPGLGLRLIYFSYDVKMKEKGDIPEGYSVSREKKERFSLILESASTNQTSMYLCASRRFVLAAYNSPLHFGNGTRLTVT.

CDR3 region: CAWFRGGYEQYF. CDR3 coding DNA: TGTGCCTGGTTTCGGGGGGGCTACGAGCAGTACTTC. V and J are TRBV30 and TRBJ2-7, with TRBD2 matching over 8 bases. CDR1 is GTSNPN and CDR2 is SVGIG in the germline V gene (reference sequence). V lost 5 bases, J lost 3 bases, and 3 bases stayed unmatched. The CDR3 spans 12 residues.

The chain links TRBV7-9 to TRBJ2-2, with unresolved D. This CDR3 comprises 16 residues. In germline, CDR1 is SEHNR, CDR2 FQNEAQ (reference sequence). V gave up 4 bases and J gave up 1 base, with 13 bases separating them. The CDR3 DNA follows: TGTGCCAGCAGCTACCTCCTGACGAAGAACACCGGGGAGCTGTTTTTT. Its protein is CASSYLLTKNTGELFF.

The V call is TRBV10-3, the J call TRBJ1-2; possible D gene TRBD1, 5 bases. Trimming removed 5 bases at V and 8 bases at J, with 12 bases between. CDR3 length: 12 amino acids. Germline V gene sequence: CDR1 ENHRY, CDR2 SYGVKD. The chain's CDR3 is CAISPGTSGYTF. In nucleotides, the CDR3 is TGTGCCATCAGTCCCGGGACGTCGGGCTACACCTTC.

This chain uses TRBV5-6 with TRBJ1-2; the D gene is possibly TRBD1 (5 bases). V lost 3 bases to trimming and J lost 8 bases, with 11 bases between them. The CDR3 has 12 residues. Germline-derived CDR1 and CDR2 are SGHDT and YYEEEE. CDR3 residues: CASSSTPGGYTF. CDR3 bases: TGTGCCAGCAGCTCGACTCCAGGGGGCTACACCTTC.

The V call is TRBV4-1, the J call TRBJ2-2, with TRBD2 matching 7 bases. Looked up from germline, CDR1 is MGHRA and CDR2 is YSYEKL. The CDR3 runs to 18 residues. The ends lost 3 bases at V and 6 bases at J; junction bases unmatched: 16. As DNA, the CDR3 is TGCGCCAGCAGCCATTTCGGGCTAGCGGTCATAGCTTCCGGGGAGCTGTTTTTT. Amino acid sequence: CASSHFGLAVIASGELFF.

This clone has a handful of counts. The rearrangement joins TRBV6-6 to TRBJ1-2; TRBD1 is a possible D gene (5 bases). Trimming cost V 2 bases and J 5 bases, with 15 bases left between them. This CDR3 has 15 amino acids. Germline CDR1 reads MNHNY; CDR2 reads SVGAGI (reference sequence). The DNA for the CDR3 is TGTGCCAGCAGTTACACTGACGGAGGGGAGTATGGCTACACCTTC. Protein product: CASSYTDGGEYGYTF.

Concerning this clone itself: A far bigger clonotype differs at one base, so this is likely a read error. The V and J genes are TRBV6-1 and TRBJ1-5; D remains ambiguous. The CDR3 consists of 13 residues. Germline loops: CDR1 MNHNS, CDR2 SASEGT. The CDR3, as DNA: TGTGCCAGCAGGAGCAATAGCAATCAGTCCCAGCATTTT. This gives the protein CASRSNSNQSQHF.

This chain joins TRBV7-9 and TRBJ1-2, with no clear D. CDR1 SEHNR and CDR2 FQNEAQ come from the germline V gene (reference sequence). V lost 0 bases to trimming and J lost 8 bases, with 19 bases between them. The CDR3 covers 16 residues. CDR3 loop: CASSLAASDGFGGYTF. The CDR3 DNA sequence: TGTGCCAGCAGCTTAGCCGCCTCGGACGGTTTTGGGGGCTACACCTTC.

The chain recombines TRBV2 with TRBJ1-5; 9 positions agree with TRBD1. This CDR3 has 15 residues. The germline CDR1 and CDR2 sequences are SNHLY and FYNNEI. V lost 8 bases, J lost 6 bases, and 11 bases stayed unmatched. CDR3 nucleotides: TGTGCCAGCGGAACGGACAGGGGTGTTAGTCAGCCCCAGCATTTT. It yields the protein CASGTDRGVSQPQHF.

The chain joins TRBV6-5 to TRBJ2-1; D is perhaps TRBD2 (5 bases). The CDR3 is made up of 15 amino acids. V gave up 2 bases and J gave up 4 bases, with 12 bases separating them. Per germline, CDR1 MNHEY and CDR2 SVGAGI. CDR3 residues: CASSYGSGLYNEQFF. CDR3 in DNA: TGTGCCAGCAGTTACGGCTCTGGACTTTACAATGAGCAGTTCTTC.

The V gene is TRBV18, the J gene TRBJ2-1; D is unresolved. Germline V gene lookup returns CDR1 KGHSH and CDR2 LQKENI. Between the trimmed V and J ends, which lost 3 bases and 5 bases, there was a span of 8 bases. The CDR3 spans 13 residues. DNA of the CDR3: TGTGCCAGCTCACCCCAGCCCGACAATGAGCAGTTCTTC. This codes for CASSPQPDNEQFF.

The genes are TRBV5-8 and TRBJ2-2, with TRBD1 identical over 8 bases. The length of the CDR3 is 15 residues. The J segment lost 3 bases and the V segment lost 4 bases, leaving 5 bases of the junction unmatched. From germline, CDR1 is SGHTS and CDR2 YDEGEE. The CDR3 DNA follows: TGTGCCAGCAGCGACTACAGGGGGGACACCGGGGAGCTGTTTTTT. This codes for CASSDYRGDTGELFF.

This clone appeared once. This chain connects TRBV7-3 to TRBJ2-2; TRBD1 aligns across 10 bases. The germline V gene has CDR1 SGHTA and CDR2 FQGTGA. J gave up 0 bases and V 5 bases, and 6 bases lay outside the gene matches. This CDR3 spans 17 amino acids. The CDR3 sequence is CASSHPTGGANTGELFF. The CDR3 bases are TGTGCCAGCAGCCACCCGACAGGGGGCGCGAACACCGGGGAGCTGTTTTTT.